The source of this T cell receptor (beta chain) is a study of CD8+CD57+ T cells in acquired aplastic anemia. Findings and limits, study-wide: The CD8+CD57+ cells of patients were less diverse than their total CD4+ and CD8+ pools. Sharing between patients and controls was observed for twenty-nine CD8+ CDR3 sequences.

Comments on this clonotype: The antigen is not known.

Template material for TCR beta VDJ and CDR3 profiling consisted of genomic DNA. TCRdb re-called the reads with MiXCR, one entry per CDR3 protein. The sample carries 16,000 or so distinct CDR3 sequences, more than 30% recorded once. Patients sequenced had flow cytometry evidence of CD8+CD57+ cell expansion. Patient blood was sampled before any therapy had been received. V trimming: 2 bases; J trimming: 2 bases; junction bases outside the gene matches: 10. This CDR3 has 20 residues. Germline V gene data show CDR1 as KGHSH and CDR2 as LQKENI. Sequencing was carried out using CD8+CD57+ T cells sorted from PBMCs. Subset given: bead-enriched CD8+CD57+ effector memory T cells from SAA patients. This receptor was identified in a human donor with aplastic anemia. The rearrangement uses TRBV18 and TRBJ2-1; TRBD2 agrees at 15 bases. CDR3: CASSPWTSGGAVVPYNEQFF. In DNA, the CDR3 is TGTGCCAGCTCACCATGGACTAGCGGGGGGGCTGTTGTCCCCTACAATGAGCAGTTCTTC.